Shown below are 24 T cell receptor beta chains from a single sample sequenced in a study of prognosis after radiotherapy for stage I lung cancer. Template was genomic DNA; TCR beta CDR3 amplified in two multiplex PCR rounds. Round-one PCR had primers specific to each TRBV and TRBJ gene. TCRdb fed the multiplex PCR reads into MiXCR, producing one record per CDR3 protein. Of under 20,000 distinct CDR3 sequences listed, approximately 44% are singletons. The sequencing used PBMCs, collected before or after stereotactic body radiation therapy (not recorded which). Receptor source: a donor older than 45 with non-small cell lung cancer.

The table lists this clonotype with a few counts. The rearrangement joins TRBV7-9 to TRBJ2-3; perhaps TRBD1 as D (6 bases). This CDR3 spans 16 amino acids. With 4 bases removed from V and 2 bases from J, the gap between germline ends came to 16 bases. CDR1 SEHNR and CDR2 FQNEAQ come from the germline V gene (reference sequence). The CDR3 loop is CASSSGGQHLTDTQYF. CDR3 DNA sequence: TGTGCCAGCAGCTCTGGCGGACAGCACCTCACAGATACGCAGTATTTT.

This clonotype came up many times. As DNA, the CDR3 is TGTGCCACCCTGGGGGGACAGTTCAATCAGCCCCAGCATTTT. It specifies CATLGGQFNQPQHF. This chain connects TRBV6-1 to TRBJ1-5; 7 bases align to TRBD1. Germline V gene data show CDR1 as MNHNS and CDR2 as SASEGT. The CDR3 is 14 residues long. The ends lost 10 bases at V and 3 bases at J; junction bases unmatched: 9.

With regard to this clonotype: With a far larger clone one base away, a read error is the likely cause. This sequence joins TRBV6-9 and TRBJ1-3; no firm D call. CDR3 length: 14 residues. CDR1 is MNHGY and CDR2 is SVAAGI in the germline V gene. CDR3 nucleotide sequence: TGTGCCAGCAGATCTACAAGGGCTGGAAACACCCTATATTTT. Its translation is CASRSTRAGNTLYF.

The rearrangement joins TRBV28 to TRBJ1-2, with D uncertain. V lost 6 bases and J 6 bases, leaving 11 bases between the germline ends. Germline V lookup: CDR1 MDHEN, CDR2 SYDVKM. The CDR3 extends over 12 amino acids. CDR3 bases: TGTGCCAGCAGCGCAATTGTGGATGGCTACACCTTC. Translated: CASSAIVDGYTF.

The chain employs TRBV20-1 and TRBJ1-5; 7 bases align to TRBD1. The V segment lost 1 base and the J segment 2 bases; nucleotides outside the gene matches: 5. The CDR3 is 15 residues long. Germline V gene data show CDR1 as DFQATT and CDR2 as SNEGSKA (reference sequence). CDR3 in DNA: TGCAGTGCTAGAGTAGGGGGCGCCGGCAATCAGCCCCAGCATTTT. Protein: CSARVGGAGNQPQHF.

The V call is TRBV16, the J call TRBJ1-2; tentative D call: TRBD1 (5 bases). Germline V gives CDR1 KGHSY, CDR2 FQNENV. This CDR3 region has 15 residues. V dropped 6 bases and J dropped 4 bases, with 18 bases sitting between them. The CDR3 protein is CASRKSPQASYGYTF. The DNA of the CDR3 is TGTGCCAGCAGAAAATCGCCACAGGCCAGCTATGGCTACACCTTC.

In regard to this clonotype: The conserved phenylalanine or tryptophan normally closing the CDR3 is absent here, so this likely arose from a read error. The DNA is left out, because the CDR3 cannot be placed on it with certainty; the CDR3 is given as TCRdb lists it. The V and J genes are TRBV30 and TRBJ2-6; the table assigns TRBD2, which was not confirmed against the DNA. From germline, CDR1 is GTSNPN and CDR2 SVGIG (reference sequence). The CDR3 is 16 amino acids in total, end residues counted. CDR3 region: CAWKRGRGPGANVMTL.

The table lists this clonotype with many counts. This chain joins TRBV7-2 and TRBJ2-1; D ambiguous. Germline-derived CDR1 and CDR2 are SGHTA and FQGNSA. CDR3 length equals 15 residues. The V end was cut by 1 base, the J end by 4 bases, with 11 bases between. The DNA for the CDR3 is TGTGCCAGCAGCTTAGGGGTATTCAGATACAATGAGCAGTTCTTC. As protein: CASSLGVFRYNEQFF. The variable domain in full, completed from reference TRBV7-2 and TRBJ2-1, reads GAGVSQSPSNKVTEKGKDVELRCDPISGHTALYWYRQSLGQGLEFLIYFQGNSAPDKSGLPSDRFSAERTGGSVSTLTIQRTQQEDSAVYLCASSLGVFRYNEQFFGPGTRLTVL.

This chain joins TRBV20-1 and TRBJ2-7, with D unclear. V was cut by 3 bases and J by 5 bases, with 14 bases left in between. CDR3 length equals 13 residues. Per the germline V gene, CDR1 is DFQATT and CDR2 is SNEGSKA (reference sequence). The CDR3 nucleotides read TGCAGTGCTAGTCCCCTCGGTACCCACGAGCAGTACTTC. Its translation is CSASPLGTHEQYF.

The gene calls are TRBV3-1 and TRBJ2-1; D call uncertain. Per the germline V gene, CDR1 is LGHDT and CDR2 is YNNKEL (reference sequence). V gave up 2 bases and J gave up 3 bases, with 11 bases separating them. This CDR3 comprises 15 residues. In DNA, the CDR3 is TGTGCCAGCAGCCAACTCCCCGGCAGCTACAATGAGCAGTTCTTC. Residues: CASSQLPGSYNEQFF.

The chain is built from TRBV20-1 and TRBJ2-1, with 14 positions matching TRBD2. Losses at the gene ends were 7 bases for V and 8 bases for J; bases not matched to a gene: 4. CDR1 and CDR2 (germline): DFQATT, SNEGSKA (reference sequence). The CDR3 contains 13 residues. The CDR3 DNA reads as TGCAGTGACCCGGGACTAGCGGGAGATGAGCAGTTCTTC. Its translation is CSDPGLAGDEQFF.

This clonotype was observed at least ten times. The rearrangement joins TRBV6-1 to TRBJ2-1; D gene uncertain. CDR1 and CDR2 (germline): MNHNS, SASEGT. The CDR3 consists of 15 residues. V was clipped by 8 bases and J by 7 bases, with 21 bases between them. CDR3 in amino acids: CASGIGGYKMNEQFF. CDR3 in DNA: TGTGCCAGCGGGATAGGCGGATATAAGATGAATGAGCAGTTCTTC.

This clonotype was detected many times. The chain recombines TRBV3-1 with TRBJ1-2, with 7 bases aligning to TRBD1. In germline, CDR1 is LGHDT, CDR2 YNNKEL (reference sequence). The junction had 3 bases not matched to a gene; V was cut back by 0 bases and J by 8 bases. This CDR3 has 13 residues. The CDR3 protein is CASSQEWTGGYTF. The DNA of the CDR3 is TGTGCCAGCAGCCAAGAGTGGACAGGAGGCTACACCTTC.

J is TRBJ2-7 and V is TRBV6-5, with 8 bases identical to TRBD2. CDR1 is MNHEY, CDR2 SVGAGI, per germline. This CDR3 is 14 amino acids long. CDR3 sequence: CTSSYRGRMSEQYF. The CDR3 DNA follows: TGTACAAGCAGTTACCGCGGGAGGATGAGCGAGCAGTACTTC.

This clonotype is labeled as medium-sized. V and J are TRBV6-1 and TRBJ1-2; TRBD1 might be the D (6 bases). In germline, CDR1 is MNHNS, CDR2 SASEGT. CDR3 length equals 12 residues. Trimming took off 6 bases at V and 5 bases at J, with 10 bases between the two ends. CDR3 residues: CASRGTSYGYTF. The CDR3 region has the DNA TGTGCCAGCAGGGGGACATCTTATGGCTACACCTTC.

This clonotype was observed at least ten times. V usage is TRBV29-1 and J usage is TRBJ2-3, with TRBD2 matching over 14 bases. The germline gives CDR1 SQVTM, CDR2 ANQGSEA. V dropped 6 bases and J dropped 6; count of bases not matched to a gene: 8. The CDR3 runs 15 residues. The CDR3 protein is CSVAGTSGSFDTQYF. In DNA form, the CDR3 reads TGCAGCGTCGCCGGGACTAGCGGGAGTTTCGATACGCAGTATTTT.

The J gene is TRBJ2-1, the V gene TRBV24-1; 10 bases agree with TRBD1. CDR3 length: 18 residues. V lost 4 bases and J lost 3; bases outside the gene matches: 11. Germline V CDR1 and CDR2: KGHDR, SFDVKD. CDR3 amino acids: CATSDPPRGTGVYNEQFF. CDR3 sequence (DNA): TGTGCCACCAGTGACCCCCCGAGGGGGACAGGGGTCTACAATGAGCAGTTCTTC.

Details on this clonotype: It is likely a read error: a sequence one base away is far more abundant. This chain joins TRBV6-9 and TRBJ2-3; the match to TRBD2 covers 8 bases. The germline CDR1 and CDR2 sequences are MNHGY and SVAAGI. This CDR3 is 15 amino acids long. DNA of the CDR3: TGTGCCAGCAGTGAGGGAGCGGGGGTTTCAGATACGCGGTATTTT. As protein: CASSEGAGVSDTRYF.

This clonotype was seen at least ten times. The rearrangement joins TRBV7-8 to TRBJ2-3; D unclear. The CDR3 runs 14 residues. V was cut by 4 bases and J by 2 bases, with 10 bases left in between. Germline V gene lookup returns CDR1 SGHVS and CDR2 FQNEAQ. The CDR3: CASSSRAFTDTQYF. The CDR3 DNA follows: TGTGCCAGCAGCTCTCGGGCCTTCACAGATACGCAGTATTTT. Full variable domain (remainder filled in from reference TRBV7-8 and TRBJ2-3): GAGVSQSPRYKVAKRGQDVALRCDPISGHVSLFWYQQALGQGPEFLTYFQNEAQLDKSGLPSDRFFAERPEGSVSTLKIQRTQQEDSAVYLCASSSRAFTDTQYFGPGTRLTVL.

This clonotype was observed at least ten times. The rearrangement links TRBV11-2 to TRBJ2-7, with 10 bases aligning to TRBD2. This CDR3 has 15 amino acids. V lost 5 bases, J lost 2 bases, and 6 bases stayed unmatched. The V gene's germline CDR1 is SGHAT and CDR2 FQNNGV. CDR3 region: CASSPRLAGPYEQYF. CDR3 in DNA: TGTGCCAGCAGCCCAAGACTAGCGGGCCCCTACGAGCAGTACTTC.

This clonotype was found many times. This chain connects TRBV12-3 or TRBV12-4 to TRBJ1-5; D is undetermined. The CDR3 loop spans 14 amino acids. Trimming took off 1 base at V and 0 bases at J, with 4 bases between the two ends. As DNA, the CDR3 is TGTGCCAGCAGTTTAGGGGGTAGCAATCAGCCCCAGCATTTT. Its protein product is CASSLGGSNQPQHF.

CDR3 amino acids: CASSYGGGGGGELFF. The CDR3 DNA reads TGTGCCAGCAGTTACGGCGGAGGGGGCGGCGGGGAGCTGTTTTTT. J is TRBJ2-2 and V is TRBV6-2 or TRBV6-3; TRBD1 is a possible D gene (7 bases). The CDR3 extends over 15 amino acids. V shed 2 bases and J shed 7 bases, with 14 bases lying between them. Germline V gene data show CDR1 as MNHEY and CDR2 as SVGEGT.

On this clonotype itself: Its ends do not fully match the called genes, so a read error is possible. This chain uses TRBV6-1 with TRBJ1-6, with D perhaps matching TRBD1 (6 bases). The CDR3 loop spans 16 amino acids. Germline CDR1 is MNHNS and CDR2 is SASEGT. The DNA of the CDR3 is TGTGCCAACAGTCACCCAGGGGTCGCCTCCAATTCACCCCTCCACTTT. This codes for CANSHPGVASNSPLHF.

The sample holds many counts of this clonotype. The chain recombines TRBV6-1 with TRBJ1-5; D remains unclear. Trimming left V 8 bases short and J 4 bases short, with 12 bases between. Germline V lookup: CDR1 MNHNS, CDR2 SASEGT. The CDR3 length is 13 residues. For the CDR3, the DNA is TGTGCCAGCCAAGGCGGCCTGAATCAGCCCCAGCATTTT. Translation gives CASQGGLNQPQHF.